This T cell receptor (beta chain) was sequenced in a study of cytomegalovirus exposure and HLA in healthy donors (dated by TCRdb to about 2017). Study-level background: According to an earlier analysis of several hundred of the donors, some 170 million T cells yielded approximately 120 million unique TCR beta sequences and approximately 300 Gb of sequence data. An early release that covered 640 HLA-typed donors contained approximately 320 gigabases of sequencing data and 75 million to 100 million unique TCR sequences. Among the roughly 410 genotyped donors, around 81% belonged to the genetic ancestry cluster associated with self-reported Caucasian donors. The study aimed to test whether cataloging public T cell receptors could reveal signatures of past pathogen exposure. The study profiled the T cell repertoires of 666 subjects by immunosequencing and related them to cytomegalovirus serostatus. Along with the approximately 670-subject first cohort, a separate validation cohort of over a hundred different subjects was used. The study combined high-throughput TCR immunosequencing, statistical association of individual TCRs with disease status, and machine learning to predict cytomegalovirus infection status. In a later analysis, previously published TCR beta repertoires from more than 500 donors were re-analyzed and high-resolution HLA genotyping was added so that TCR occurrence patterns could be studied. In the later analysis, no new phenotypic data were used to find candidate immune exposures; instead, reliance was placed on TCR beta sequences and their occurrence across donors. To decide whether each TCR beta V gene segment behaved as functional or pseudogenic, an earlier analysis of approximately 620 of the donors relied on high-throughput TCR beta sequencing. Donor age, sex, ethnicity and CMV serostatus were collected together with the repertoire data. Genome-wide SNP genotypes for about 60% of the roughly 670 donors were used in a later genetic analysis, which treated that subset as a discovery cohort. Every discovery cohort repertoire had been produced on one sequencing platform. HLA typing included class I and class II loci at four-digit resolution. The number of typed donors differed by locus: about 629-630 for A, B, C, DRB1 and DQB1; 500 to 550 for DQA1; around 610 for DPA1; and some 470 for DPB1. A handful of DR-DQ haplotypes were handled as single units for association and clustering because linkage in the cohort was strong. Among 398 genotyped donors of the cohort, an average of around 250,000 unique TCR beta nucleotide sequences was sequenced per donor, of which roughly 18% were non-productive. The investigation overall reported the following: A later genetic analysis associated a missense DCLRE1C variant with V-gene and J-gene trimming of TCR beta chains, and an independent cohort replicated the association. A later genetic analysis reported fewer N-insertions in productive TCRs among donors in an Asian-associated ancestry cluster than the roughly 640-donor mean. Specific HLA alleles were associated with 16,951 TCR beta sequences at a false discovery rate of 0.05 in a later analysis. When HLA alleles, especially DR and DQ, strongly co-occurred, TCR associations were difficult to assign to individual alleles. A cluster of highly shared sequence variants was judged likely to represent a technical artifact of the sequencing pipeline. In an earlier analysis of approximately 600 of the donors, most TCR beta V segments were observed in productive rearrangements about 87% or about 30% of the time, broadly matching IMGT annotations. Linkage disequilibrium might explain the correlated functional status among segregating V segments, but an unknown experimental factor could not be excluded. In a later analysis, most CMV-associated TCR beta chains were found to appear HLA-restricted, with HLA associations seemingly driven largely by CMV exposure. This cohort had only TCR beta chains sequenced, and the lack of alpha or paired-chain data limited which features could be detected. The presence/absence analyses assumed that sequencing depth was roughly uniform across donors, and that assumption may not be true. Some IMGT-functional V segments, including TRBV6-2 and TRBV6-3, could not be told apart with the 87-base-pair reads, so those segments were excluded. Most TCR sequences were observed very rarely across donors, whereas some public TCRs were present in many individuals. Cytomegalovirus status was reported to be diagnosed by the classifier with high specificity and sensitivity in both the original and validation cohorts. Three of the identified cytomegalovirus-associated TCR beta chains were confirmed in vitro to be specific for cytomegalovirus antigens. Around 16 rarely observed V segments, including chromosome 9 orphons, were excluded from the earlier analysis of about 500 of the donors because counts were too low. Because some donors lacked HLA typing at each locus, the association tests relied only on the typed subset. A further reported finding was that TCR beta sequences accurately predicted the HLA-A and HLA-B alleles for most subjects in the first cohort. The study gave a list of about 170 TCR beta chains associated with cytomegalovirus. The authors suggested that the approach could potentially be extended to other disease states and immunological phenotypes. Compared with equally common non-associated chains, HLA-associated TCR beta chains in a later analysis were more clonally expanded and had lower generation probabilities. In a later analysis, several top co-occurrence clusters were reported to appear linked to parvovirus B19, influenza, CMV and Epstein-Barr virus. For the cohort, immune exposure information was limited to CMV serostatus. In a later analysis, TCR association rates were found to vary across HLA loci, with the most associated TCRs seen for DRB1 alleles and the fewest for HLA-C alleles.

The library was made by the immunoSEQ multiplex PCR assay. A mixture of 60 forward primers for TCR Vbeta segments and 13 reverse primers for TCR Jbeta segments was used in the multiplex PCR. Amplification of the CDR3 region of rearranged TCR beta genes was performed with a multiplex PCR assay on genomic DNA. The Illumina HiSeq System was used to sequence the amplified TCR beta libraries as 87-base-pair reads. Concerning the study's data processing: A later analysis counted tens of millions of unique TCR beta chains across the roughly 700 repertoires, and 9 million to 14 million of these chains were shared by at least two donors. Raw reads were error-corrected and collapsed into unique sequences with a nearest-neighbor algorithm that merged closely related sequences to remove PCR and sequencing errors. To assign V, D and J gene segments, CDR3 sequences were aligned to IMGT reference sequences. Each retained sequence needed at least a six-nucleotide match to both a V gene segment and a J gene segment. A rearrangement was called productive if the CDR3 had no stop codons and remained in frame with V and J, and every other rearrangement was called non-productive. Following IMGT convention, CDR3 was defined as the stretch from the second conserved V-encoded cysteine to the conserved J-encoded phenylalanine. In an earlier analysis of roughly 610 of the donors, sequences lacking an unambiguous match to a single V gene segment were excluded. An earlier analysis of 500 to 700 of the donors classified V segments as functional when productive rearrangements were above 56.7% and as segregating when the standard deviation between donors was above 5%. A statistical classification framework was built to diagnose cytomegalovirus status from the catalog of TCR beta chain sequences. A later analysis assigned V and J genes by comparing TCR nucleotide sequences with IMGT/GENE-DB human TR gene sequences. The TCRdist pipeline was used in a later analysis to assign CDR3 sequences and most-parsimonious VDJ recombination scenarios. In a later analysis, every TCR beta chain was defined by the combination of its CDR3 amino acid sequence and its V-gene family, and reads without a unique V-gene family were dropped. As a way to deal with suspected cross-contamination and a sequencing artifact, a later analysis dropped 592 nucleotide sequences that were highly shared and had low generation probability. A later analysis calculated a clonal expansion index for each public chain from normalized within-repertoire ranks of inferred template counts. In a later analysis, generation probabilities were computed using a VDJ recombination model fitted to out-of-frame rearrangements, and the results were checked against IGoR. In a later analysis, TCR-TCR, TCR-HLA and TCR-CMV co-occurrence was scored with hypergeometric tests, and a repertoire-size bias correction was applied to TCR pairs. To estimate false discovery rates, a later analysis permuted the HLA or CMV assignments 20 times. In a later analysis, co-occurring TCRs were grouped using DBSCAN, and TCRdist sequence similarity was added for clustering within HLA-allele-positive subsets. Co-occurrence clustering excluded repertoires with fewer than 30,000 or more than 120,000 public chains, plus five with anomalous nucleotide sharing. Imported from immuneACCESS, the table was reduced by TCRdb to in-frame sequences with V and J called. These copies leave out some clones; in studies compared against another copy, an unresolved V gene accounts for under half, and the cause of the remainder is not known. Clone size and the V and J calls come from that table; the DNA yielded D and trimming. This sample lists some 200,000 clones; about two thirds were detected once. The ten top clones hold about 3% of the sample.

A remark on this clone: Its antigen specificity is not known. No qualities accompany the bases; no much larger clone lies one base away.

The CDR3 goes from the cysteine to the phenylalanine over 17 residues. Only the CDR3 DNA stays, 51 bases, in frame from base 1. Based on the germline V gene (reference sequence), the CDR1 and CDR2 sequences are LNHDA and SQIVND. At the junction V is shortened by 3 bases and J by 2 bases; bases outside the gene matches: 4. The cohort comprised approximately 700 healthy bone marrow donors. All cohort members were sampled while nominally healthy, although unrecorded immune exposures were likely present. The donor tested CMV seropositive and was one of the 289 seropositive cohort members. Every donor gave a peripheral blood sample, and the peripheral blood mononuclear cells from that sample were used for TCR beta sequencing. Genomic DNA was extracted from the blood cell samples with the Qiagen DNeasy Blood Extraction Kit.

What was sequenced was PBMCs. The rearrangement combines TRBV19 with TRBJ2-6; the central 10 bases match TRBD1. This clonotype was sampled from a man aged 40-49 years in good health and CMV-seropositive. The nucleotide sequence is given as TGTGCCAGTAGTATTGGGACAGGGGAAGCTGGGGCCAACGTCCTGACTTTC. This translates into CASSIGTGEAGANVLTF. With all but the CDR3 taken from the reference TRBV19 and TRBJ2-6 genes, the full variable domain is: DGGITQSPKYLFRKEGQNVTLSCEQNLNHDAMYWYRQDPGQGLRLIYYSQIVNDFQKGDIAEGYSVSREKKESFPLTVTSAQKNPTAFYLCASSIGTGEAGANVLTFGAGSRLTVL.